One and the same sample provided the 16 T cell receptor beta chains below, sequenced in a study of response to subunit inactivated influenza vaccine listed by TCRdb under 2018. The library was produced with RT-PCR. The sequencer was an Illumina HiSeq 2500. Using fastp at Q25 and MiXCR, TCRdb reprocessed the public reads and kept productive beta chains. Merged by CDR3 protein, the rows form single entries marked with the most common genes and DNA. Here the sample has hundreds of thousands of distinct CDR3 sequences; approximately 10% occur a single time. The ten largest clones represent approximately 11% of the sample. These sequences were also reported in another study, on T cells expressing NK-cell markers. The second publication reports: The TCR beta cDNA libraries were made using 5'RACE template switching, a step that added both a universal primer site and unique molecular identifiers.

The sequencing used PBMCs from blood, collected on the day of vaccination. The receptors come from a man in his fifties or sixties who received an inactivated influenza vaccine. Donor details come from another sample of the same person, matched by shared clones.

This clonotype appeared a few times. The junction departs from germline at one end; a sequencing error may be responsible. The chain uses TRBV7-2 and TRBJ2-5; 12 nucleotides agree with TRBD1. The CDR3 runs 16 residues. From germline, CDR1 is SGHTA and CDR2 FQGNSA. The CDR3: CASRSAGTGGGRPLNF. The CDR3 coding sequence is TGTGCCAGCAGATCAGCCGGGACAGGGGGCGGAAGACCACTCAACTTC.

In this sample, this clonotype turned up many times. This chain connects TRBV12-3 or TRBV12-4 to TRBJ2-5; D is perhaps TRBD1 (6 bases). The CDR3 loop spans 13 amino acids. Trimming left V 6 bases short and J 4 bases short, with 12 bases between. In nucleotides, the CDR3 is TGTGCCAGCAGCGAAACAGGGTTAGAGACCCAGTACTTC. This translates into CASSETGLETQYF.

In this sample, this clonotype turned up a few times. The CDR3 loop is CASSYQAGRTEAFF. CDR3 DNA: TGTGCCAGCAGTTACCAAGCAGGGAGGACTGAAGCTTTCTTT. V and J are TRBV6-2 or TRBV6-3 and TRBJ1-1; the D gene is possibly TRBD1 (5 bases). Trimming cost V 2 bases and J 5 bases, with 12 bases left between them. Germline V lookup: CDR1 MNHEY, CDR2 SVGEGT. The CDR3 runs to 14 residues.

The chain carries TRBV20-1 and TRBJ1-2; no clear D. The V gene's germline CDR1 is DFQATT and CDR2 SNEGSKA (reference sequence). This CDR3 has 12 amino acids. The V and J ends lost 3 bases and 2 bases respectively, with 7 bases between them. For the CDR3, the DNA is TGCAGTGCTAGTTCAGGAAACTATGGCTACACCTTC. It specifies CSASSGNYGYTF.

This clonotype has at least ten counts. CDR3 nucleotides: TGTGCCAGCAGTTTTGGTAGGGGAAACATTCAGTACTTC. Translation gives CASSFGRGNIQYF. The chain recombines TRBV12-3 or TRBV12-4 with TRBJ2-4, with D possibly matching TRBD1 (5 bases). V was cut by 3 bases and J by 6 bases, with 9 bases left in between. The CDR3 spans 13 residues.

This rearrangement joins TRBV24-1 to TRBJ2-5; 9 nucleotides agree with TRBD2. CDR3 size: 17 residues. CDR1 is KGHDR, CDR2 SFDVKD, per germline. Trimming cost V 3 bases and J 4 bases; bases outside gene matches: 11. The CDR3 sequence is CATSDPLLSGRGETQYF. In DNA form, the CDR3 reads TGTGCCACCAGTGATCCTCTTCTTAGCGGGAGAGGAGAGACCCAGTACTTC.

The chain has TRBV6-2 or TRBV6-3 and TRBJ2-3; 8 bases map to TRBD2. CDR1 is MNHEY and CDR2 is SVGEGT in the germline V gene. The CDR3 runs 16 residues. After removal of 5 bases from V and 4 bases from J, the junction contained 11 bases not matched to a gene. The CDR3, as DNA: TGTGCCAGCAGTATGGTAGCGGGAATGGCGGCAGATACGCAGTATTTT. It yields the protein CASSMVAGMAADTQYF.

This clonotype appeared a few times. This chain joins TRBV5-1 and TRBJ2-5; the D gene is possibly TRBD1 (5 bases). The CDR3 contains 13 residues. The V end lost 6 bases, the J end lost 2 bases, and 11 bases lay between the germline ends. CDR1 is SGHRS, CDR2 YFSETQ, per germline. CDR3 in amino acids: CASMVQAQETQYF. The CDR3 DNA follows: TGCGCCAGCATGGTACAGGCACAAGAGACCCAGTACTTC.

This chain joins TRBV4-2 and TRBJ1-5; no clear D. V lost 0 bases, J lost 0 bases, and 9 bases lay in between. Looked up from germline, CDR1 is LGHNA and CDR2 is YNFKEQ. This CDR3 contains 16 residues. The DNA of the CDR3 is TGTGCCAGCAGCCAAGACGCAGCATATAGCAATCAGCCCCAGCATTTT. Amino acid sequence: CASSQDAAYSNQPQHF.

V and J are TRBV6-2 or TRBV6-3 and TRBJ2-7; perhaps TRBD1 as D (5 bases). CDR3 length: 13 residues. CDR1 is MNHEY and CDR2 is SVGEGT in the germline V gene. V shed 7 bases and J shed 2 bases, with 12 bases lying between them. The CDR3 region has the DNA TGTGCCAGCAAGGCGGAGACAGCCTACGAGCAGTACTTC. Its translation is CASKAETAYEQYF.

This clonotype was seen only a few times. V and J are TRBV6-5 and TRBJ2-5; 7 bases align to TRBD1. The germline gives CDR1 MNHEY, CDR2 SVGAGI. After removal of 8 bases from V and 1 base from J, the junction contained 1 base not matched to a gene. The CDR3 has 12 residues. CDR3 nucleotide sequence: TGTGCCAGCGGGACAGTCCAAGAGACCCAGTACTTC. As protein: CASGTVQETQYF.

The chain carries TRBV6-2 or TRBV6-3 and TRBJ1-5; a weak D match, TRBD1 (6 bases). The V gene's germline CDR1 is MNHEY and CDR2 SVGEGT. Trimming shortened V by 6 bases and J by 3 bases, and 15 bases separated the two germline ends. The CDR3 has 15 amino acids. The CDR3 nucleotides read TGTGCCAGCAGGGACACAGGGACCTACAATCAGCCCCAGCATTTT. Its protein is CASRDTGTYNQPQHF.

This clonotype was observed at least ten times. The rearrangement links TRBV29-1 to TRBJ2-3; D unresolved. This CDR3 region has 13 residues. Germline V gives CDR1 SQVTM, CDR2 ANQGSEA. Trimming removed 8 bases from V and 0 bases from J, with 12 bases in between. The CDR3 sequence is CSTLGRSTDTQYF. The CDR3 DNA sequence: TGCAGCACCCTAGGACGGAGCACAGATACGCAGTATTTT.

This clonotype was recorded a few times. The chain links TRBV20-1 to TRBJ1-1; possible D gene TRBD1, 5 bases. Trimming stripped 5 bases from V and 2 bases from J, with 15 bases between. The length of the CDR3 is 14 residues. Germline V gene sequence: CDR1 DFQATT, CDR2 SNEGSKA (reference sequence). In DNA form, the CDR3 reads TGCAGTGCTGCTTGGGGCAGGTTCAACACTGAAGCTTTCTTT. Its translation is CSAAWGRFNTEAFF.

The chain carries TRBV5-1 and TRBJ2-1; D is undetermined. V lost 2 bases to trimming and J lost 4 bases, with 16 bases between them. Germline V lookup: CDR1 SGHRS, CDR2 YFSETQ. The CDR3 has 16 amino acids. The CDR3 DNA is TGCGCCAGCAGCTTAACGATATTTACCGGTTACAATGAGCAGTTCTTC. Translation: CASSLTIFTGYNEQFF.

The gene calls are TRBV20-1 and TRBJ1-2, with D unclear. Deletions cut 3 bases from V and 8 bases from J, with 13 bases between. The CDR3 extends over 12 amino acids. Germline CDR1 reads DFQATT; CDR2 reads SNEGSKA (reference sequence). The CDR3 DNA reads TGCAGTGCTAGTCCCTGGCCGGGAGGCTACACCTTC. Encoded protein: CSASPWPGGYTF.